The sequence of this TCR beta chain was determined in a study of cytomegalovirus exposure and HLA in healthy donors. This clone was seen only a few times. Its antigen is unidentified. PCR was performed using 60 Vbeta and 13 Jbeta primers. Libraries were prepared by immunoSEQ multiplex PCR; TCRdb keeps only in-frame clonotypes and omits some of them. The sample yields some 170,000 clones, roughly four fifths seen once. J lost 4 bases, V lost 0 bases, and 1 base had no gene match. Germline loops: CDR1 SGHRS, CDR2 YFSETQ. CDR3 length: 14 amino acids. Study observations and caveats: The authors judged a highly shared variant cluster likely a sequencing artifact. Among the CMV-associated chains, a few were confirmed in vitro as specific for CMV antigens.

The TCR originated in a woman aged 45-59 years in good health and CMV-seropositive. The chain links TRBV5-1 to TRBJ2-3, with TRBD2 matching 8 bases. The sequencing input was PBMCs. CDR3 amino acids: CASSLDSGADTQYF. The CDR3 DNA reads TGCGCCAGCAGCTTGGATAGCGGGGCAGATACGCAGTATTTT.